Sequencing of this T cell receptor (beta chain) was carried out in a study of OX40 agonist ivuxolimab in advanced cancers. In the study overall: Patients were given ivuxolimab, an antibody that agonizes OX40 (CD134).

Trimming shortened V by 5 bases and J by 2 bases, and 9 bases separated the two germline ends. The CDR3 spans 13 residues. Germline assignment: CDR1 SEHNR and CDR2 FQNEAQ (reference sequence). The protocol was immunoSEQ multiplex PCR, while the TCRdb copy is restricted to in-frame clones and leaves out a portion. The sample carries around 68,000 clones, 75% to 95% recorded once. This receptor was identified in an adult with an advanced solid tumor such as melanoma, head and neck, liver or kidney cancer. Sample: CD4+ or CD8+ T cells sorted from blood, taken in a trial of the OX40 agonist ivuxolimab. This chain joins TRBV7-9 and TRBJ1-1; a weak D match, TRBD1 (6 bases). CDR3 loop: CASSRGPNTEAFF. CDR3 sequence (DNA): TGTGCCAGCAGCCGGGGGCCCAACACTGAAGCTTTCTTT.